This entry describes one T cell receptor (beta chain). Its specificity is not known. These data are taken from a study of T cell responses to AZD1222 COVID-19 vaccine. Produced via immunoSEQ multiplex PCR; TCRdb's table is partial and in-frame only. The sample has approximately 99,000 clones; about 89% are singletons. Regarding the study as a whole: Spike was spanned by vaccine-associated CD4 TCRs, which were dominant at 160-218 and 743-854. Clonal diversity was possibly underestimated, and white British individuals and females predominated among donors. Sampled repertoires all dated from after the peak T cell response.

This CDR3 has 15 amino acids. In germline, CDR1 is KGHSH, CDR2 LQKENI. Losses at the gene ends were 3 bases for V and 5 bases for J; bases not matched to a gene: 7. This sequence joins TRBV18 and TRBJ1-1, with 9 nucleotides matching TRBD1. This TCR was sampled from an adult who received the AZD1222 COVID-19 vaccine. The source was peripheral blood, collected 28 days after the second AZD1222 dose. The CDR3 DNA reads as TGTGCCAGCTCACCGGGACAGGGAGGGATGACTGAAGCTTTCTTT. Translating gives CASSPGQGGMTEAFF.